This T cell receptor beta chain was obtained from a study of OX40 agonist ivuxolimab in advanced cancers. Study information: The diagnoses of dose-escalation patients were hepatocellular carcinoma, melanoma, renal cell or head and neck cancer. Partial responses occurred in three patients (one hepatocellular carcinoma, two cutaneous melanoma).

Repertoires were generated with immunoSEQ multiplex PCR, while TCRdb's copy carries only in-frame clones and drops some. There are 90,000 to 95,000 clones in the sample; 87% occur only once, and approximately 4% lies in the top ten. Patients had blood sampled at baseline and again on cycle 4 day 1 and cycle 7 day 1. The CDR3 is made up of 16 amino acids. Germline CDR1 MNHNS, CDR2 SASEGT. Deletions cut 3 bases from V and 0 bases from J, with 11 bases between. The J gene is TRBJ1-4, the V gene TRBV6-1, with D possibly matching TRBD1 (5 bases). The sequencing here drew on CD4+ or CD8+ T cells sorted from blood, taken in a trial of the OX40 agonist ivuxolimab. The TCR comes from an adult with an advanced solid tumor such as melanoma, head and neck, liver or kidney cancer. This CDR3 is CASSDRGGATNEKLFF. CDR3 in DNA: TGTGCCAGCAGTGATCGAGGAGGGGCAACTAATGAAAAACTGTTTTTT.